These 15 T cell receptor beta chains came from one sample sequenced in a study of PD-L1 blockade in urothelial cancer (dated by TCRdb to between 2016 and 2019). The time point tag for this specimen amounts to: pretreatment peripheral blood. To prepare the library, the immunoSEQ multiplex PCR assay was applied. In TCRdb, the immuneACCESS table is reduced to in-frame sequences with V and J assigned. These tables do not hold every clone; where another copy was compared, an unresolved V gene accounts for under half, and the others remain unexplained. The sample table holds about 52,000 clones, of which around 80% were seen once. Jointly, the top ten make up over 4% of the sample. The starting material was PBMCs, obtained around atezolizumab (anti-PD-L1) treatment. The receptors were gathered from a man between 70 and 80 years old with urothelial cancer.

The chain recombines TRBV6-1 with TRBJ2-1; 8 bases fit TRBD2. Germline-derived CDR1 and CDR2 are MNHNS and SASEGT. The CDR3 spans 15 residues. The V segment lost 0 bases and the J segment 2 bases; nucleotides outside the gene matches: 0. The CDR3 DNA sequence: TGTGCCAGCAGTGAAGCACTAGCGGCCTACAATGAGCAGTTCTTC. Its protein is CASSEALAAYNEQFF.

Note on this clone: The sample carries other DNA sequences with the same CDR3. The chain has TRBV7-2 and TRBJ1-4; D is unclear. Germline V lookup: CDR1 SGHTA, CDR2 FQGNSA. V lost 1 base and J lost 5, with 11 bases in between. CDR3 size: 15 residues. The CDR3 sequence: CASSLGGGRNEKLFF. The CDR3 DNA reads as TGTGCCAGCAGCTTAGGCGGAGGAAGAAATGAAAAACTGTTTTTT.

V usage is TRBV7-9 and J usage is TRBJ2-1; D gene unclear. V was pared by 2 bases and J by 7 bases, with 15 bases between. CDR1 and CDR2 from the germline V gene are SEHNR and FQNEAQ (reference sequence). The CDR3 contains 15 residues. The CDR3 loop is CASSLFSGTSNEQFF. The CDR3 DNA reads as TGTGCCAGCAGCTTATTTTCAGGTACCTCGAATGAGCAGTTCTTC.

The CDR3 reads CASSRSESRSYNEQFF. As DNA, the CDR3 is TGTGCCAGCAGCCGATCCGAGTCCCGCTCCTACAATGAGCAGTTCTTC. V and J are TRBV27 and TRBJ2-1; D is unresolved. The CDR3 is 16 residues long. Deletions cut 6 bases from V and 0 bases from J, with 15 bases between. Germline CDR1 MNHEY, CDR2 SMNVEV (reference sequence).

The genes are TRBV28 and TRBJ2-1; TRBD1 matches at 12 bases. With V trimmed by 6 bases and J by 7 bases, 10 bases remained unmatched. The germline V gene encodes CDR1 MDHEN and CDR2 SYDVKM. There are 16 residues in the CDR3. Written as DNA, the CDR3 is TGTGCCAGCAGACCCTCGCCGGGACAGGGGGCGAATGAGCAGTTCTTC. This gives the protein CASRPSPGQGANEQFF.

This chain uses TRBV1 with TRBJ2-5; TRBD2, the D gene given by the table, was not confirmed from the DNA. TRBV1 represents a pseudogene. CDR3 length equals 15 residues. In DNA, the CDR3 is TGCACCAGCAGTTTGGTTAGCGGGGGCCAAGAGACCCAGTACTTC. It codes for CTSSLVSGGQETQYF.

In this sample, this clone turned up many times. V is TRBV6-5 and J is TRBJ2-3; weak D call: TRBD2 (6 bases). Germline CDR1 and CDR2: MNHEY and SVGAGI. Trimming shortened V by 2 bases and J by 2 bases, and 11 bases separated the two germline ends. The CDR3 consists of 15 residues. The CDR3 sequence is CASSYGGLYTDTQYF. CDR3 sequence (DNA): TGTGCCAGCAGTTACGGGGGACTTTACACAGATACGCAGTATTTT.

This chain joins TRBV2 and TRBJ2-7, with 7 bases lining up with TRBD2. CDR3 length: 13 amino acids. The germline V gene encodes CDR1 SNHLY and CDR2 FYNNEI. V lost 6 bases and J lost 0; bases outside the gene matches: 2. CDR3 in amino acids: CASRRGSSYEQYF. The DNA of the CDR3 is TGTGCCAGCAGGCGGGGGAGCTCCTACGAGCAGTACTTC.

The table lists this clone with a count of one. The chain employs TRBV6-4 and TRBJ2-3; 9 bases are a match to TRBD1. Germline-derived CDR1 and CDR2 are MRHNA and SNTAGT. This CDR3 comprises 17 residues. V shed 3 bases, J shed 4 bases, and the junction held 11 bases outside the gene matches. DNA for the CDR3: TGTGCCAGCAGTGAAGTCGGGACAGGGTTGGGTTCAGATACGCAGTATTTT. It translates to CASSEVGTGLGSDTQYF.

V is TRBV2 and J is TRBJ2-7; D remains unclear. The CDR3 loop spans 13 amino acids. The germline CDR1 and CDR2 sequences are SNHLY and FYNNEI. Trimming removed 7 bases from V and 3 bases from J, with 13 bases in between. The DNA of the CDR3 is TGTGCCAGCATTGGCGGAGCCAGCTACGAGCAGTACTTC. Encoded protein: CASIGGASYEQYF. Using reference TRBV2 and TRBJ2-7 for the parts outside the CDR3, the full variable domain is EPEVTQTPSHQVTQMGQEVILRCVPISNHLYFYWYRQILGQKVEFLVSFYNNEISEKSEIFDDQFSVERPDGSNFTLKIRSTKLEDSAMYFCASIGGASYEQYFGPGTRLTVT.

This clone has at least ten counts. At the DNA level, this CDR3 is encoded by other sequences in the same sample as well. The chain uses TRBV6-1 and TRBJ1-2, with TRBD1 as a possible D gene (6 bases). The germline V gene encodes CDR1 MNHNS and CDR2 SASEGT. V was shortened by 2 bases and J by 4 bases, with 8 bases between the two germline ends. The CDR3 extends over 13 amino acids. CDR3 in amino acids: CASSETGLYGYTF. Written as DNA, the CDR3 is TGTGCCAGCAGTGAAACAGGGCTCTATGGCTACACCTTC.

The CDR3 bases are TGCGCCAGCAGCAAAAAAGTTGCTATCTCTAGCACAGATACGCAGTATTTT. Its translation: CASSKKVAISSTDTQYF. The chain employs TRBV5-1 and TRBJ2-3; D is uncertain. Per germline, CDR1 SGHRS and CDR2 YFSETQ. V gave up 4 bases and J gave up 0 bases, with 18 bases separating them. The CDR3 loop spans 17 amino acids.

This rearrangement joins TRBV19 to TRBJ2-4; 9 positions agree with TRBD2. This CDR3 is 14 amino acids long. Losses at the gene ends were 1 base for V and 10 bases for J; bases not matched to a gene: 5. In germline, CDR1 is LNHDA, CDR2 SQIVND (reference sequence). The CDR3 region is CASSIVAGAPIQYF. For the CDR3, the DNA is TGTGCCAGTAGTATAGTAGCGGGGGCCCCAATTCAGTACTTC.

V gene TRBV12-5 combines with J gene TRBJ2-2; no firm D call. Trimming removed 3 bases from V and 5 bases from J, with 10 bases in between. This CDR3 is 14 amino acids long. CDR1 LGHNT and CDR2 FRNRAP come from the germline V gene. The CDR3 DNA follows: TGTGCTAGTGGTTTTAACATTCAAACCGGGGAGCTGTTTTTT. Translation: CASGFNIQTGELFF.

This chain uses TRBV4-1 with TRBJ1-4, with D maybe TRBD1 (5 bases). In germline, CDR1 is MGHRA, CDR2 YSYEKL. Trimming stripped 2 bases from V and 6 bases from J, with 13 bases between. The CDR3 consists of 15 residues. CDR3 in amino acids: CASSQPDRRDEKLFF. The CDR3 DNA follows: TGCGCCAGCAGCCAACCCGACAGACGGGATGAAAAACTGTTTTTT.